These 6 T cell receptor beta chains came from one sample sequenced in a study of cytomegalovirus exposure and HLA in healthy donors. PCR used 60 Vbeta primers and 13 Jbeta primers. The repertoire was sequenced with immunoSEQ multiplex PCR; TCRdb's copy has only in-frame clones and lacks some. The sample includes fewer than 200,000 clones, 75% to 80% of them seen just once. The sequenced sample was PBMCs. The receptors stem from a woman aged 30 to 39 in good health and CMV-seropositive.

The CDR3 is CASSERLGGSGANVLTF. In DNA form, the CDR3 reads TGTGCCAGCAGTGAACGTCTAGGAGGCTCTGGGGCCAACGTCCTGACTTTC. J is TRBJ2-6 and V is TRBV6-1; the D gene is possibly TRBD2 (5 bases). The germline V gene has CDR1 MNHNS and CDR2 SASEGT. Trimming removed 2 bases at V and 0 bases at J, with 11 bases between. The CDR3 spans 17 residues.

The table lists this clone with a few counts. The gene calls are TRBV29-1 and TRBJ1-2, with 8 positions matching TRBD1. Germline CDR1 SQVTM, CDR2 ANQGSEA. Losses at the gene ends were 7 bases for V and 3 bases for J; bases not matched to a gene: 1. The CDR3 has 11 residues. For the CDR3, the DNA is TGCAGCGGGGGACAGGACTATGGCTACACCTTC. This translates into CSGGQDYGYTF. Filled out from reference TRBV29-1 and TRBJ1-2, the complete variable domain reads SAVISQKPSRDICQRGTSLTIQCQVDSQVTMMFWYRQQPGQSLTLIATANQGSEATYESGFVIDKFPISRPNLTFSTLTVSNMSPEDSSIYLCSGGQDYGYTFGSGTRLTVV.

The chain employs TRBV30 and TRBJ2-6; TRBD1 might be the D (5 bases). CDR3 size: 15 residues. The V gene lost 0 bases and the J gene lost 4 bases, with 10 bases spanning the gap. Germline CDR1 GTSNPN, CDR2 SVGIG (reference sequence). The CDR3 reads CAWSVEQAGANVLTF. CDR3 DNA: TGTGCCTGGAGTGTTGAACAGGCCGGGGCCAACGTCCTGACTTTC.

This clone was seen a handful of times. The chain joins TRBV18 to TRBJ1-2; 9 bases are a match to TRBD1. The germline V gene has CDR1 KGHSH and CDR2 LQKENI. V was clipped by 6 bases and J by 4 bases; unmatched bases: 6. The CDR3 is 14 residues long. The DNA of the CDR3 is TGTGCCAGCTCGTCGGACAGGGGCCCCTATGGCTACACCTTC. Its translation is CASSSDRGPYGYTF.

The chain recombines TRBV18 with TRBJ2-2; D remains ambiguous. The germline CDR1 and CDR2 sequences are KGHSH and LQKENI. The CDR3 extends over 14 amino acids. V lost 1 base, J lost 4 bases, and 7 bases lay in between. The CDR3 loop reads CASSPQEFTGELFF. In DNA form, the CDR3 reads TGTGCCAGCTCACCACAAGAGTTCACCGGGGAGCTGTTTTTT.

This clone was detected a few times. This rearrangement joins TRBV6-6 to TRBJ1-6; 9 nucleotides line up with TRBD1. V lost 2 bases to trimming and J lost 8 bases; unmatched junction nucleotides: 4. The CDR3 runs to 15 residues. CDR1 is MNHNY and CDR2 is SVGAGI in the germline V gene (reference sequence). The CDR3 is CASSYTGQGYSPLHF. DNA of the CDR3: TGTGCCAGCAGTTACACGGGACAGGGTTATTCACCCCTCCACTTT.